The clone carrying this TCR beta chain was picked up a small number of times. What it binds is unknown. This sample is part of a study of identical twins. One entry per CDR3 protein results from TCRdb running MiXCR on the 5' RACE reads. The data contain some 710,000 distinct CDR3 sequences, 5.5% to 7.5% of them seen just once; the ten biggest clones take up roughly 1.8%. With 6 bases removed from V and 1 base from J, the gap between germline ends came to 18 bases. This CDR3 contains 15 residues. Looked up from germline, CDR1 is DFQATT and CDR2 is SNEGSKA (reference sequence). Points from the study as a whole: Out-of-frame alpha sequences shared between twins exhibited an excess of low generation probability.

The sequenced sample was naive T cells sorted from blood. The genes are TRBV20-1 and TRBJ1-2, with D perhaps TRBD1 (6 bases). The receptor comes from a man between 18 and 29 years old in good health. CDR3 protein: CSADRRDDFNYGYTF. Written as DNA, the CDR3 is TGCAGTGCCGACAGGCGGGATGATTTTAACTATGGCTACACCTTC.